This is a list of T cell receptor beta chains from one sample in a study of T cells after yellow fever vaccination. TCRdb re-analysed the 5' RACE reads in MiXCR, keeping a single row per CDR3 protein. The table has about 260,000 distinct CDR3 sequences, 10% to 15% seen once. Sequenced material: CD4+ T cells sorted from PBMCs, taken 45 days after the yellow fever booster vaccination. All receptors derive from a man aged 30-40 years who received the YFV17D yellow fever vaccine. CDR3s include the opening cysteine and the closing phenylalanine or tryptophan. Each record gives: CDR3 protein, CDR3 DNA, D gene, V gene, J gene, clone size. D genes are given only for firm matches. Some rows have no size entry. The others give once, few or many, or a class for an expanded clone.

CSGQAGSNTGELFF	TGCAGCGGCCAGGCAGGGTCGAACACCGGGGAGCTGTTTTTT	-	TRBV29-1	TRBJ2-2	-
CASSQEVAGIGGYTF	TGTGCCAGCAGCCAAGAAGTTGCAGGGATTGGAGGCTACACCTTC	-	TRBV3-1	TRBJ1-2	few
CASTLLTGGKETQYF	TGTGCCAGCACCTTACTTACAGGGGGCAAAGAGACCCAGTACTTC	-	TRBV21-1	TRBJ2-5	-
CATSSHGLKETQYF	TGTGCCACCAGCAGCCACGGACTCAAAGAGACCCAGTACTTC	-	TRBV15	TRBJ2-5	few
CASSSGGTDTQYF	TGTGCCAGCAGTTCCGGCGGCACAGATACGCAGTATTTT	-	TRBV19	TRBJ2-3	many
CSAGGLAGGLADTQYF	TGCAGCGCGGGAGGGCTAGCGGGAGGGTTGGCAGATACGCAGTATTTT	TRBD2	TRBV29-1	TRBJ2-3	-
CASGRLSFPPLGAFF	TGTGCCAGCGGCCGGTTAAGCTTCCCTCCACTGGGAGCTTTCTTT	-	TRBV12-3/TRBV12-4	TRBJ1-1	-
CASTPERQEQFF	TGTGCCAGCACCCCTGAACGACAGGAGCAGTTCTTC	-	TRBV12-3/TRBV12-4	TRBJ2-1	-
CAISGVAADSYNEQFF	TGTGCCATCAGTGGTGTGGCGGCCGACTCCTACAATGAGCAGTTCTTC	-	TRBV10-3	TRBJ2-1	few
CASLDRRGNSPLHF	TGTGCCAGCCTGGACAGGCGAGGAAATTCACCCCTCCACTTT	TRBD1	TRBV12-3/TRBV12-4	TRBJ1-6	-
CASSSGNPPYEQYF	TGTGCCAGCAGCTCCGGGAATCCACCTTACGAGCAGTACTTC	-	TRBV6-2/TRBV6-3	TRBJ2-7	few
CSARDSLTYGYTF	TGCAGTGCGAGGGACAGCCTTACTTATGGCTACACCTTC	TRBD1	TRBV20-1	TRBJ1-2	few
CASSPISGAGELFF	TGTGCCAGCAGCCCAATTAGCGGGGCCGGGGAGCTGTTTTTT	TRBD2	TRBV7-2	TRBJ2-2	few
CASRIGLENIQYF	TGTGCCAGCAGAATAGGACTAGAAAACATTCAGTACTTC	TRBD2	TRBV7-2	TRBJ2-4	-
CAWSYQASTDTQYF	TGTGCCTGGAGTTATCAGGCGAGCACAGATACGCAGTATTTT	-	TRBV30	TRBJ2-3	few
CASSLAEAGELFF	TGTGCTAGCAGCTTAGCGGAGGCTGGGGAGCTGTTTTTT	-	TRBV7-7	TRBJ2-2	few
CASSLTSGPSTDTQYF	TGTGCCAGCAGTTTGACTAGCGGGCCAAGCACAGATACGCAGTATTTT	TRBD2	TRBV9	TRBJ2-3	-
CATSRDPGLASYEQYF	TGTGCCACCAGCAGAGATCCAGGACTAGCGTCCTACGAGCAGTACTTC	TRBD2	TRBV15	TRBJ2-7	few
CASGLRIVETQYF	TGTGCCAGCGGTTTGCGAATAGTCGAGACCCAGTACTTC	-	TRBV28	TRBJ2-5	few
CASRGAGARTDTQYF	TGTGCCAGCAGGGGAGCGGGAGCCCGCACAGATACGCAGTATTTT	TRBD2	TRBV12-3/TRBV12-4	TRBJ2-3	few
CASSSTGIQPQHF	TGTGCCAGCAGCTCGACAGGTATCCAGCCCCAGCATTTT	-	TRBV7-8	TRBJ1-5	few
CASSLGLAEAKNIQYF	TGTGCCAGCAGCCTGGGACTAGCGGAAGCCAAAAACATTCAGTACTTC	TRBD2	TRBV13	TRBJ2-4	-
CASSLRGLLDSRGLGETQYF	TGTGCCAGCAGCTTAAGGGGATTGTTGGATTCCAGGGGGCTTGGGGAGACCCAGTACTTC	TRBD1	TRBV11-2	TRBJ2-5	-
CSALITGTDLATNEKLFF	TGCAGCGCCTTGATAACCGGGACAGACCTAGCAACTAATGAAAAACTGTTTTTT	TRBD1	TRBV29-1	TRBJ1-4	-
CASSWSGANNEQFF	TGTGCCAGCAGCTGGTCCGGGGCAAACAATGAGCAGTTCTTC	-	TRBV7-2	TRBJ2-1	-
CSARYGLAGGPYEQYF	TGCAGTGCTAGATATGGCCTAGCGGGAGGGCCTTACGAGCAGTACTTC	TRBD2	TRBV20-1	TRBJ2-7	once
CASSPLGTGGIEQYF	TGTGCCAGCTCACCTCTTGGGACAGGGGGCATCGAGCAGTACTTC	TRBD1	TRBV18	TRBJ2-7	few
CASRSRALAGSNEQFF	TGTGCCAGCAGATCTAGGGCGCTAGCGGGGTCCAATGAGCAGTTCTTC	TRBD2	TRBV7-2	TRBJ2-1	few
CSELADDEQYF	TGCAGTGAACTAGCGGACGACGAGCAGTACTTC	TRBD2	TRBV20-1	TRBJ2-7	-
CASSSATSGTGTDTQYF	TGTGCCAGCAGTTCCGCGACTAGCGGGACAGGCACAGATACGCAGTATTTT	TRBD2	TRBV6-5	TRBJ2-3	-
CASSQARSSAVLF	TGTGCCAGCAGCCAAGCCAGGAGTAGCGCCGTACTCTTC	-	TRBV14	TRBJ2-1	-
CASSFYGRGTGELFF	TGTGCCAGCAGTTTCTACGGCAGGGGGACCGGGGAGCTGTTTTTT	TRBD1	TRBV12-3/TRBV12-4	TRBJ2-2	-
CASSLFGTGGNEKLFF	TGCGCCAGCAGCTTGTTCGGGACAGGGGGGAATGAAAAACTGTTTTTT	TRBD1	TRBV5-1	TRBJ1-4	many
CASSPQLDNRGEQYF	TGTGCCAGCTCACCACAGCTTGATAACAGGGGCGAGCAGTACTTC	TRBD1	TRBV18	TRBJ2-7	-
CASTTSRGEQFF	TGTGCCAGCACTACAAGTCGGGGTGAGCAGTTCTTC	-	TRBV6-5	TRBJ2-1	-
CSASTQGSSSYNSPLHF	TGCAGTGCTAGCACACAGGGGTCGAGCTCCTATAATTCACCCCTCCACTTT	TRBD1	TRBV20-1	TRBJ1-6	-
CASSFGLDRTDTQYF	TGTGCCAGCAGCTTCGGACTAGACCGCACAGATACGCAGTATTTT	TRBD2	TRBV11-2	TRBJ2-3	few
CASSPGQGGFYEQYF	TGTGCCAGCTCCCCCGGACAGGGGGGATTCTACGAGCAGTACTTC	TRBD1	TRBV18	TRBJ2-7	few
CASSFGTSGRNEQFF	TGTGCCAGCAGCTTCGGGACTAGCGGGAGAAATGAGCAGTTCTTC	TRBD2	TRBV7-6	TRBJ2-1	few
CSARLAGGAGHSYEQYF	TGCAGTGCCAGACTAGCGGGAGGGGCGGGTCATTCCTACGAGCAGTACTTC	TRBD2	TRBV20-1	TRBJ2-7	few
CSARALPGLAGGGNEQYF	TGCAGTGCTAGAGCCCTTCCTGGCCTAGCGGGAGGAGGGAACGAGCAGTACTTC	TRBD2	TRBV20-1	TRBJ2-7	-
CASSQQRGGNQPQHF	TGTGCCAGCAGCCAACAGAGGGGTGGCAATCAGCCCCAGCATTTT	-	TRBV4-2	TRBJ1-5	few
CSAPAGTGAYNEQFF	TGCAGTGCTCCGGCCGGGACAGGGGCCTACAATGAGCAGTTCTTC	TRBD1	TRBV20-1	TRBJ2-1	many
CASRGTGQGTGELFF	TGTGCCAGCAGGGGTACTGGACAGGGCACCGGGGAGCTGTTTTTT	TRBD1	TRBV5-6	TRBJ2-2	-
CASSQQGPFNEQFF	TGCGCCAGCAGTCAACAGGGGCCTTTCAATGAGCAGTTCTTC	TRBD1	TRBV5-1	TRBJ2-1	few
CASSIEGLGTGELFF	TGTGCCAGCAGCATAGAGGGATTAGGAACCGGGGAGCTGTTTTTT	-	TRBV11-2	TRBJ2-2	few
CASRISLGTRIPSDVQFF	TGTGCCAGTAGAATTTCTCTCGGGACTAGGATCCCATCCGACGTACAGTTCTTC	TRBD2	TRBV19	TRBJ2-1	few
CASSYSRLAGTGELFF	TGTGCCAGCAGTTACTCGAGACTAGCGGGCACCGGGGAGCTGTTTTTT	TRBD2	TRBV6-2/TRBV6-3	TRBJ2-2	-
CASSYLPTVGFF	TGTGCCAGCAGCTACCTCCCCACCGTAGGGTTCTTC	-	TRBV7-2	TRBJ2-1	few
CASSYPREGDGYTF	TGTGCCAGCAGTTACCCCCGGGAGGGTGATGGCTACACCTTC	-	TRBV6-5	TRBJ1-2	-
CASRGLAGEETQYF	TGCGCCAGCAGAGGACTAGCGGGAGAAGAGACCCAGTACTTC	TRBD2	TRBV10-2	TRBJ2-5	many
CASSQVAVGTDTQYF	TGCGCCAGCAGCCAAGTCGCAGTAGGCACAGATACGCAGTATTTT	-	TRBV4-3	TRBJ2-3	few
CASSHGGLAGSNEQFF	TGTGCCAGCAGCCATGGGGGACTAGCGGGAAGCAATGAGCAGTTCTTC	TRBD2	TRBV14	TRBJ2-1	few
CAWSASWTSGYNEQFF	TGTGCCTGGAGTGCTTCTTGGACTAGCGGGTACAATGAGCAGTTCTTC	TRBD2	TRBV30	TRBJ2-1	-
CASSQYVPTGELFF	TGTGCCAGCAGCCAATACGTGCCCACCGGGGAGCTGTTTTTT	-	TRBV3-1	TRBJ2-2	many